This T cell receptor beta chain was captured in a study of CD8 T cells in ankylosing spondylitis. Using its own MiXCR run on the 5' RACE reads, TCRdb lists one record per CDR3 protein. Of about 240,000 distinct CDR3 sequences in the sample, approximately 9% were seen once. This clonotype was recorded many times. Sequencing was carried out using blood, either unsorted or a sorted T cell fraction (not recorded which). This receptor was identified in a male donor with ankylosing spondylitis or in good health (not recorded which).

In DNA form, the CDR3 reads TGCGCCAGCAGCTTGGAAGGTGGCGGGGGAGCTTTCTTT. Translated, it gives CASSLEGGGGAFF. The V gene is TRBV5-1, the J gene TRBJ1-1; D possibly corresponds to TRBD1 (5 bases). The germline CDR1 and CDR2 sequences are SGHRS and YFSETQ. CDR3 length: 13 amino acids. The ends were cut back, 0 bases at V and 10 bases at J, with 13 bases in the middle.